This entry is about one TCR beta chain. The data were produced by immunoSEQ multiplex PCR, yet TCRdb's version contains in-frame clones alone and is incomplete. The data contain around 270,000 clones, around 87% of them singletons. The record originates from a study of blood T cell repertoires in COVID-19. CDR3 length: 14 amino acids. Per germline, CDR1 KGHSH and CDR2 LQKENI. The J segment lost 4 bases and the V segment lost 3 bases, leaving 5 bases of the junction unmatched. This chain links TRBV18 with TRBJ1-1; 7 nucleotides match TRBD1. The material sequenced was peripheral blood. This clonotype was sampled from a woman aged 50 to 60 with acute or convalescent COVID-19. CDR3 DNA sequence: TGTGCCAGCTCACCGCAACAGGGGAGCACTGAAGCTTTCTTT. It specifies CASSPQQGSTEAFF. The full variable domain, in which reference TRBV18 and TRBJ1-1 provide the parts outside the CDR3, is NAGVMQNPRHLVRRRGQEARLRCSPMKGHSHVYWYRQLPEEGLKFMVYLQKENIIDESGMPKERFSAEFPKEGPSILRIQQVVRGDSAAYFCASSPQQGSTEAFFGQGTRLTVV.